Listed below are T cell receptor beta chains from one sample, sequenced in a study of blood T cells in healthy people across ages. TCRdb redid the calling of the 5' RACE reads with MiXCR, one entry per CDR3 protein. Among more than 1.4 million distinct CDR3 sequences, roughly 40% were seen once, and the ten largest hold 7.9%. Sequencing used blood. All receptors derive from a young woman in good health. Each CDR3 is given with its conserved first and last residue. The D gene is left open where the match is weak. For some rows the clone size is stated as once, few or many, or as a class when expanded; others skip it.

V	D	size	J	DNA	CDR3
TRBV12-3/TRBV12-4	TRBD2	.	TRBJ2-3	TGTGCCAGCACGCTAGCGGGGAGGACAGATACGCAGTATTTT	CASTLAGRTDTQYF
TRBV7-3	.	.	TRBJ2-3	TGTGCCAGCAGCTTAAGGCCGAGCGGGGATACGCAGTATTTT	CASSLRPSGDTQYF
TRBV20-1	TRBD1	few	TRBJ1-2	TGCAGTGACGACACAGGGGAAGGGTACTATGGCTACACCTTC	CSDDTGEGYYGYTF
TRBV3-1	TRBD2	.	TRBJ2-1	TGTGCCAGCAGCTTTACTGTGAGCGGGACTTACAATGAGCAGTTCTTC	CASSFTVSGTYNEQFF
TRBV29-1	.	.	TRBJ2-3	TGCAGCGTTGAGGGGCTCACTAGCACAGATACGCAGTATTTT	CSVEGLTSTDTQYF
TRBV4-1	TRBD2	.	TRBJ2-7	TGCGCCAGCAGCCAACCGGGACTAGCTCGTTCCTACGAGCAGTACTTC	CASSQPGLARSYEQYF
TRBV20-1	TRBD2	.	TRBJ2-7	TGCAGTGCTAGAGATAGGAGAGCGGGAGTGATGAGCGAGCAGTACTTC	CSARDRRAGVMSEQYF
TRBV15	.	.	TRBJ2-7	TGTGCCACCAGCAGAGAGAGGGTTTCCTACAATGAGCAGTACTTC	CATSRERVSYNEQYF
TRBV10-2	TRBD1	once	TRBJ2-3	TGCGCCAGCAGTGAGTCGACAGGGGGCCCGGATACGCAGTATTTT	CASSESTGGPDTQYF
TRBV4-1	TRBD1	.	TRBJ2-1	TGCGCCAGCAGCCAGATGACAGGGTCATTCTCCATCAATGAGCAGTTCTTC	CASSQMTGSFSINEQFF
TRBV6-1	.	.	TRBJ1-2	TGTGCCAGCAGTGAACAGGTGGGCTATGGCTACACCTTC	CASSEQVGYGYTF
TRBV20-1	TRBD2	few	TRBJ2-7	TGCAGTGCTAGAGCCCAGGGAGGGGCGGACGAGCAGTACTTC	CSARAQGGADEQYF
TRBV7-9	.	.	TRBJ2-7	TGTGCCAGCAGCGTTACAGGACCAGGCTCCTACGAGCAGTACTTC	CASSVTGPGSYEQYF
TRBV7-2	.	.	TRBJ1-2	TGTGCCAGCACCTCAGGCGAGGGCTATAACTATGGCTACACCTTC	CASTSGEGYNYGYTF
TRBV3-1	.	many	TRBJ2-3	TGTGCCAGCAGCCAAGTAGATACGCAGTATTTT	CASSQVDTQYF
TRBV19	TRBD1	.	TRBJ1-2	TGTGCCAGTAGTCCGGGACAGGCCTACTATGGCTACACCTTC	CASSPGQAYYGYTF
TRBV20-1	TRBD2	.	TRBJ2-6	TGCAGTGCTAGCCCCCCTTCGGGGGGATCCGCCTCTGGGGCCAACGTCCTGACTTTC	CSASPPSGGSASGANVLTF
TRBV3-1	TRBD1	.	TRBJ2-3	TGTGCCAGCAGCCCCGGACAGGGGGCGATTGGTTTCGATACGCAGTATTTT	CASSPGQGAIGFDTQYF
TRBV29-1	.	.	TRBJ2-3	TGCAGCGTTGACGGCCAGGGCCTCACAGATACGCAGTATTTT	CSVDGQGLTDTQYF
TRBV6-5	TRBD1	few	TRBJ1-2	TGTGCCAGCAGTTACTCGAGAGGGACAGGGTCCTATGGCTACACCTTC	CASSYSRGTGSYGYTF
TRBV27	.	.	TRBJ1-1	TGTGCCAGCAGCGCCAGGGTAGGGACTGAAGCTTTCTTT	CASSARVGTEAFF
TRBV14	.	.	TRBJ2-1	TGTGCCAGCAGCCTACTATACAGGGAGAATGAGCAGTTCTTC	CASSLLYRENEQFF
TRBV2	.	few	TRBJ1-5	TGTGCCAGCAGTGAAAGAGGGGTCAATCAGCCCCAGCATTTT	CASSERGVNQPQHF
TRBV3-1	TRBD1	.	TRBJ2-7	TGTGCCAGCAGCCCTGGACAGGGGGATTGGGAGCAGTACTTC	CASSPGQGDWEQYF
TRBV12-3/TRBV12-4	.	few	TRBJ1-2	TGTGCCAGCATGGGAGAGGGTTATGATGGCTACACCTTC	CASMGEGYDGYTF
TRBV20-1	.	.	TRBJ1-2	TGCAGTGCTAGAGAGGGGGGTGGCGGCTATGGCTACACCTTC	CSAREGGGGYGYTF
TRBV4-1	TRBD2	.	TRBJ2-7	TGCGCCAGCAGCCCTAACCTTAGCGGGAGAGGTAACGAGCAGTACTTC	CASSPNLSGRGNEQYF
TRBV6-1	.	.	TRBJ1-2	TGTGCCAGCAGTGCTCGGGACAAGAGCCCACCGGTTCGTGGCTACACCTTC	CASSARDKSPPVRGYTF
TRBV6-5	TRBD2	.	TRBJ2-5	TGTGCCAGCACCCGGACTAGCGGAGAGACCCAGTACTTC	CASTRTSGETQYF
TRBV4-1	.	.	TRBJ2-1	TGCGCCAGCAGCCAAGCGTTCCAGAGAGGGCTCTACAATGAGCAGTTCTTC	CASSQAFQRGLYNEQFF
TRBV20-1	.	.	TRBJ1-1	TGCAGTGCTAGTGGTGGGGGGGCCTGGAACACTGAAGCTTTCTTT	CSASGGGAWNTEAFF
TRBV3-1	.	.	TRBJ2-1	TGTGCCAGCAACCAAGATCAGTGGACAAACTACAATGAGCAGTTCTTC	CASNQDQWTNYNEQFF
TRBV15	.	.	TRBJ2-1	TGTGCCACCAGCAGAGATTTGAATGAGCAGTTCTTC	CATSRDLNEQFF
TRBV15	.	.	TRBJ1-5	TGTGCCACCAGCAGAGCGGGGGTGGGCAATCAGCCCCAGCATTTT	CATSRAGVGNQPQHF
TRBV30	.	.	TRBJ2-7	TGTGCCTGGAGTCCCGGAGGCCATAGGTTTGAGCAGTACTTC	CAWSPGGHRFEQYF
TRBV10-2	.	.	TRBJ1-5	TGCGCCAGCAGTGAGGCGGCGGCTAGCAATCAGCCCCAGCATTTT	CASSEAAASNQPQHF
TRBV29-1	.	many	TRBJ2-3	TGCAGCGTTGAAGCAAGGCGGGCCGACGGGGATACGCAGTATTTT	CSVEARRADGDTQYF
TRBV6-5	TRBD2	once	TRBJ2-1	TGTGCCAACAGCCCTTTTGGACTAGCGGGATACAATGAGCAGTTCTTC	CANSPFGLAGYNEQFF
TRBV29-1	.	few	TRBJ1-1	TGCAGCGTTTGGCGCACTGAAGCTTTCTTT	CSVWRTEAFF
TRBV6-5	.	.	TRBJ2-7	TGTGCCAGCAGTTACACCCCCGACGGCTACGAGCAGTACTTC	CASSYTPDGYEQYF
TRBV28	.	.	TRBJ2-7	TGTGCCAGCAGTCTTAGCGAGGCCAGGGACGAGCAGTACTTC	CASSLSEARDEQYF